Listed below are T cell receptor beta chains from one sample, sequenced in a study of T cell changes during pregnancy in multiple sclerosis. Data came from immunoSEQ multiplex PCR; TCRdb stores just in-frame clones and leaves some out. The sample includes almost 65,000 clones, approximately 92% of them seen just once. The input for sequencing was peripheral blood, taken in the first trimester of pregnancy. These receptors all stem from a female donor with multiple sclerosis, enrolled in a pregnancy study. The CDR3 runs from the conserved cysteine through the conserved F or W. D genes are given only for firm matches. Only part of the rows carry a size: once, few, many, or a class if the clone is expanded.

>TRBV19|-|11|-|TRBJ2-7
CASRRGYEQYF
TGTGCCAGTAGGAGAGGGTACGAGCAGTACTTC
>TRBV19|-|16|TRBD1|TRBJ2-2
CASSIIQGANTGELFF
TGTGCCAGTAGTATAATACAGGGGGCGAACACCGGGGAGCTGTTTTTT
>TRBV7-9|-|16|TRBD2|TRBJ2-1
CASSPRTSGRINEQFF
TGTGCCAGCAGCCCCCGGACTAGCGGGAGGATCAATGAGCAGTTCTTC
>TRBV10-1|few|14|-|TRBJ1-2
CAIPPMGEGYGYTF
TGCGCCATACCCCCAATGGGAGAAGGCTATGGCTACACCTTC
>TRBV27|-|15|-|TRBJ2-7
CASSLSQGSSYEQYF
TGTGCCAGCAGTTTATCCCAGGGGTCGTCCTACGAGCAGTACTTC
>TRBV21-1|-|13|-|TRBJ1-3
CASSKQARNTIYF
TGTGCCAGCAGCAAACAGGCTCGAAACACCATATATTTT
>TRBV5-1|-|15|TRBD1|TRBJ2-5
CASSFYRGLEETQYF
TGCGCCAGCAGCTTCTACAGGGGGCTAGAAGAGACCCAGTACTTC
>TRBV9|-|15|-|TRBJ2-1
CASSRVGATYNEQFF
TGTGCCAGCAGTCGGGTGGGGGCCACTTACAATGAGCAGTTCTTC
>TRBV6-1|-|13|-|TRBJ1-1
CASSVKGDTEAFF
TGTGCCAGCAGTGTAAAGGGGGACACTGAAGCTTTCTTT
>TRBV7-2|-|15|TRBD1|TRBJ2-7
CASSPGQESSYEQYF
TGTGCCAGCAGCCCTGGACAGGAGAGCTCCTACGAGCAGTACTTC
>TRBV18|-|15|TRBD2|TRBJ2-7
CASSPPNSGSGEQYF
TGTGCCAGCTCACCACCCAATAGCGGGAGTGGCGAGCAGTACTTC
>TRBV5-5|few|14|-|TRBJ2-7
CASSLVGLVHEQYF
TGTGCCAGCAGCTTGGTGGGACTGGTCCACGAGCAGTACTTC
>TRBV11-3|-|15|TRBD1|TRBJ1-2
CASSLDHTGAKSYTF
TGTGCCAGCAGCTTAGATCATACAGGGGCTAAGAGCTACACCTTC
>TRBV4-2|-|12|TRBD2|TRBJ2-7
CASGTTPYEQYF
TGTGCCAGCGGGACTACCCCGTACGAGCAGTACTTC
>TRBV5-4|-|14|TRBD2|TRBJ2-7
CASSLREGRNEQYF
TGTGCCAGCAGCCTCCGGGAGGGTCGGAACGAGCAGTACTTC
>TRBV5-4|-|17|TRBD2|TRBJ2-3
CASSPGTSGRGTDTQYF
TGTGCCAGCAGTCCCGGGACTAGCGGGAGGGGCACAGATACGCAGTATTTT
>TRBV5-6|-|14|-|TRBJ2-5
CASSLLAGWETQYF
TGTGCCAGCAGCTTGTTGGCAGGGTGGGAGACCCAGTACTTC
>TRBV7-8|-|16|TRBD2|TRBJ2-1
CASSLPGLAGYNEQFF
TGTGCCAGCAGCCTACCGGGACTAGCGGGATACAATGAGCAGTTCTTC
>TRBV14|-|14|TRBD2|TRBJ2-2
CASSGAGFTGELFF
TGTGCCAGCAGCGGAGCGGGATTCACCGGGGAGCTGTTTTTT
>TRBV18|-|14|-|TRBJ1-5
CASSPGQSNQPQHF
TGTGCCAGCTCACCTGGGCAAAGCAATCAGCCCCAGCATTTT
>TRBV12-5|-|17|TRBD1|TRBJ1-5
CASGLILTGSSNQPQHF
TGTGCTAGTGGTTTGATACTGACAGGGTCTAGCAATCAGCCCCAGCATTTT
>TRBV9|-|15|-|TRBJ1-1
CASSVYGSMNTEAFF
TGTGCCAGCAGCGTGTACGGGTCCATGAACACTGAAGCTTTCTTT
>TRBV11-2|-|14|TRBD1|TRBJ1-1
CASSTTGGITEAFF
TGTGCCAGCAGTACAACAGGGGGAATAACTGAAGCTTTCTTT
>TRBV4-3|-|18|-|TRBJ2-2
CASSQDSGYTRGTGELFF
TGCGCCAGCAGCCAAGATAGCGGATATACGCGAGGCACCGGGGAGCTGTTTTTT
>TRBV7-2|-|15|-|TRBJ2-3
CASSSTGTSTDTQYF
TGTGCCAGCAGCTCCACGGGGACTAGCACAGATACGCAGTATTTT
>TRBV7-2|-|17|TRBD2|TRBJ2-2
CASSPKRTSGRTGELFF
TGTGCCAGCAGCCCAAAGCGGACTAGCGGGAGAACCGGGGAGCTGTTTTTT
>TRBV7-3|-|15|TRBD1|TRBJ1-1
CASSPNHRGLTEAFF
TGTGCCAGCAGCCCCAACCACAGGGGGCTCACTGAAGCTTTCTTT
>TRBV4-2|-|15|-|TRBJ2-7
CASSQVRETGQEQYF
TGTGCCAGCAGCCAAGTTCGGGAAACCGGTCAAGAGCAGTACTTC
>TRBV28|-|12|-|TRBJ2-3
CASSGGTDTQYF
TGTGCCAGCAGCGGAGGCACAGATACGCAGTATTTT
>TRBV18|-|16|-|TRBJ2-3
CASSPQRQVSTDTQYF
TGTGCCAGCTCACCGCAACGACAGGTTTCGACAGATACGCAGTATTTT
>TRBV7-2|-|13|TRBD1|TRBJ1-2
CASSLDRVGGYTF
TGTGCCAGCAGCCTCGACAGGGTGGGAGGCTACACCTTC
>TRBV7-9|-|15|TRBD1|TRBJ1-4
CASSQRDSFNEKLFF
TGTGCCAGCAGCCAACGGGACAGCTTCAATGAAAAACTGTTTTTT
>TRBV5-1|-|15|-|TRBJ2-2
CASSESGANTGELFF
TGCGCCAGCAGCGAGAGCGGAGCGAACACCGGGGAGCTGTTTTTT
>TRBV29-1|-|14|TRBD2|TRBJ2-7
CSVCQASGSYEQYF
TGCAGCGTTTGTCAGGCTAGCGGGTCTTACGAGCAGTACTTC
>TRBV18|-|13|-|TRBJ2-7
CASSPGVSYEQYF
TGTGCCAGCTCACCAGGAGTTTCCTACGAGCAGTACTTC
>TRBV19|-|13|-|TRBJ1-1
CASSIGGGAEAFF
TGTGCCAGTAGTATAGGGGGGGGAGCTGAAGCTTTCTTT
>TRBV6-6|-|15|TRBD1|TRBJ1-4
CASSYSGTGEEKLFF
TGTGCCAGCAGTTACTCCGGGACAGGGGAGGAAAAACTGTTTTTT
>TRBV7-9|-|16|TRBD2|TRBJ2-5
CASSSGLAGGPETQYF
TGTGCCAGCAGCTCAGGACTAGCGGGAGGGCCCGAGACCCAGTACTTC
>TRBV7-6|-|16|TRBD2|TRBJ2-2
CASSLVGGGNTGELFF
TGTGCCAGCAGCTTAGTTGGCGGGGGAAACACCGGGGAGCTGTTTTTT
>TRBV27|-|16|-|TRBJ2-1
CASSLITGISYNEQFF
TGTGCCAGCAGTTTAATAACAGGGATTTCCTACAATGAGCAGTTCTTC
>TRBV7-2|-|15|-|TRBJ1-5
CASSSGIYSNQPQHF
TGTGCCAGCAGCTCCGGGATTTATAGCAATCAGCCCCAGCATTTT
>TRBV18|few|16|TRBD2|TRBJ2-1
CASSRLAGVETNEQFF
TGTGCCAGCTCCCGGCTAGCGGGAGTAGAGACCAATGAGCAGTTCTTC
>TRBV6-5|-|12|-|TRBJ2-1
CASRPPTGTQFF
TGTGCCAGCAGACCCCCAACAGGAACTCAGTTCTTC
>TRBV10-1|-|17|TRBD1|TRBJ2-3
CASSETGVNDSTDTQYF
TGCGCCAGCAGCGAAACAGGGGTTAATGATAGCACAGATACGCAGTATTTT
>TRBV14|-|13|-|TRBJ2-7
CASSLDSSYEQYF
TGTGCCAGCAGCCTAGACAGCTCCTACGAGCAGTACTTC
>TRBV5-8|-|17|-|TRBJ1-5
CASSPPGQGILGQPQHF
TGTGCCAGCAGCCCCCCGGGGCAGGGGATTTTAGGTCAGCCCCAGCATTTT
>TRBV7-2|-|14|-|TRBJ2-7
CASSLARDNYEQYF
TGTGCCAGCAGCTTAGCCCGGGACAACTACGAGCAGTACTTC
>TRBV5-1|once|16|TRBD2|TRBJ2-3
CASSLGGSGSTDTQYF
TGCGCCAGCAGCTTGGGCGGTAGCGGGAGCACAGATACGCAGTATTTT
>TRBV5-1|-|13|TRBD1|TRBJ1-2
CASSLGQDYGYTF
TGCGCCAGCAGCTTAGGACAGGACTATGGCTACACCTTC
>TRBV6-6|-|13|TRBD1|TRBJ1-1
CASSNRGNTEAFF
TGTGCCAGTTCCAACAGGGGGAACACTGAAGCTTTCTTT
>TRBV19|-|16|-|TRBJ2-1
CASSSRGIHSQNEQFF
TGTGCCAGTAGTTCCCGAGGGATCCATTCTCAGAATGAGCAGTTCTTC
>TRBV19|-|14|-|TRBJ2-6
CATKTVSGANVLTF
TGTGCCACCAAAACAGTCTCTGGGGCCAACGTCCTGACTTTC
>TRBV5-6|-|15|-|TRBJ2-2
CASSFEARGTGELFF
TGTGCCAGCAGCTTTGAGGCTCGAGGCACCGGGGAGCTGTTTTTT
>TRBV10-3|-|14|TRBD1|TRBJ2-7
CAISHTGGTYEQYF
TGTGCCATCAGTCACACAGGGGGCACGTACGAGCAGTACTTC
>TRBV15|-|16|TRBD2|TRBJ2-1
CATSRPGLPRVNEQFF
TGTGCCACCAGCAGACCGGGACTACCGAGGGTCAATGAGCAGTTCTTC